This entry lists 20 T cell receptor beta chains sequenced from one sample in a study of cytomegalovirus exposure and HLA in healthy donors. PCR involved 60 Vbeta and 13 Jbeta primers. Generated by immunoSEQ multiplex PCR, the TCRdb table keeps only in-frame clones and is missing some. The sample comprises 100,000 or so clones, more than 65% of which are singletons, and approximately 3.6% rests with the top ten. Material: PBMCs. The source of these receptors is a woman aged 45-59 years in good health and CMV-seropositive.

V usage is TRBV29-1 and J usage is TRBJ1-1; D call uncertain. The length of the CDR3 is 13 residues. Trimming pared 3 bases from V and 4 bases from J, leaving 12 bases between. Germline V lookup: CDR1 SQVTM, CDR2 ANQGSEA. The CDR3 sequence: CSVDGWGGTEAFF. As DNA, the CDR3 is TGCAGCGTTGATGGGTGGGGAGGCACTGAAGCTTTCTTT.

The rearrangement joins TRBV6-5 to TRBJ2-2, with 8 bases fitting TRBD1. The V and J ends lost 2 bases and 5 bases, in that order; junction bases with no gene match: 7. CDR1 and CDR2 (germline): MNHEY, SVGAGI. The CDR3 runs 16 residues. CDR3: CASSYATGGGTGELFF. CDR3 DNA: TGTGCCAGCAGTTACGCTACAGGGGGTGGGACCGGGGAGCTGTTTTTT.

The J gene is TRBJ2-2, the V gene TRBV9; 7 bases align to TRBD2. This CDR3 spans 15 amino acids. Trimming at V came to 0 bases and at J to 7 bases, leaving 6 bases not matched to a gene. Germline CDR1 SGDLS, CDR2 YYNGEE. This CDR3 is CASSVEAGAVGELFF. CDR3 coding DNA: TGTGCCAGCAGCGTAGAGGCGGGAGCGGTCGGGGAGCTGTTTTTT.

The V call is TRBV5-6, the J call TRBJ1-2; TRBD1 matches 8 bases. Germline V gene sequence: CDR1 SGHDT, CDR2 YYEEEE. V was pared by 2 bases and J by 8 bases, with 8 bases of the junction left unmatched. This CDR3 region has 14 residues. As DNA, the CDR3 is TGTGCCAGCAGCTTCGGACAGGGTGGTACGGGCTACACCTTC. This gives the protein CASSFGQGGTGYTF.

The chain carries TRBV6-5 and TRBJ2-1, with 8 bases that match TRBD2. Germline CDR1 and CDR2: MNHEY and SVGAGI. This CDR3 is built from 15 residues. The ends lost 5 bases at V and 2 bases at J; junction bases unmatched: 5. Here the CDR3 reads CASSPGLAPYNEQFF. CDR3 sequence (DNA): TGTGCCAGCAGTCCCGGACTAGCCCCCTACAATGAGCAGTTCTTC.

V is TRBV7-9 and J is TRBJ1-4; tentative D call: TRBD1 (5 bases). The CDR3 has 14 amino acids. CDR1 and CDR2 (germline): SEHNR, FQNEAQ (reference sequence). Trimming left V 1 base short and J 7 bases short, with 10 bases between. The CDR3, as DNA: TGTGCCAGCAGCTTAGATATGGGGGGTGAAAAACTGTTTTTT. This translates into CASSLDMGGEKLFF.

This chain joins TRBV10-2 and TRBJ2-1, with 8 bases identical to TRBD1. CDR1 WSHSY and CDR2 SAAADI come from the germline V gene. The CDR3 is 15 amino acids. V lost 3 bases, J lost 1 base, and 2 bases stayed unmatched. The DNA for the CDR3 is TGCGCCAGCAGTGATCGGACAGGGTCCTACAATGAGCAGTTCTTC. Residues: CASSDRTGSYNEQFF.

This chain connects TRBV7-3 to TRBJ2-1, with 13 bases fitting TRBD2. V was clipped by 4 bases and J by 10 bases; unmatched bases: 1. The CDR3 extends over 13 amino acids. From germline, CDR1 is SGHTA and CDR2 FQGTGA. The DNA of the CDR3 is TGTGCCAGCAGCTGGGGACTAGCGGGAGAGCAGTTCTTC. Its protein product is CASSWGLAGEQFF. Combining the CDR3 with reference TRBV7-3 and TRBJ2-1 gives the whole variable domain GAGVSQTPSNKVTEKGKYVELRCDPISGHTALYWYRQSLGQGPEFLIYFQGTGAADDSGLPNDRFFAVRPEGSVSTLKIQRTERGDSAVYLCASSWGLAGEQFFGPGTRLTVL.

The V and J genes are TRBV5-4 and TRBJ1-1, with 9 positions matching TRBD1. The CDR3 spans 17 residues. Per germline, CDR1 SGHNT and CDR2 YYREEE (reference sequence). V was pared by 4 bases and J by 0 bases, with 10 bases of the junction left unmatched. The CDR3 spells CASSGGQGPGVNTEAFF. The CDR3 region has the DNA TGTGCCAGCAGCGGCGGACAGGGGCCCGGCGTGAACACTGAAGCTTTCTTT.

The chain has TRBV30 and TRBJ1-6; the D gene is possibly TRBD1 (6 bases). Germline assignment: CDR1 GTSNPN and CDR2 SVGIG (reference sequence). V was pared by 5 bases and J by 6 bases, with 17 bases between. The CDR3 contains 15 residues. CDR3 residues: CAWDSQGNFNSPLHF. Written as DNA, the CDR3 is TGTGCCTGGGACTCCCAGGGGAACTTTAATTCACCCCTCCACTTT.

The CDR3 nucleotides read TGTGCCAGCAGTTCCCTCGGCTCCTACAATGAGCAGTTCTTC. Amino acid sequence: CASSSLGSYNEQFF. The chain has TRBV27 and TRBJ2-1; the D is unclear. The CDR3 covers 14 residues. Germline V lookup: CDR1 MNHEY, CDR2 SMNVEV (reference sequence). The ends were cut back, 4 bases at V and 0 bases at J, with 7 bases in the middle.

This chain joins TRBV30 and TRBJ2-1; 8 bases match TRBD2. V lost 2 bases and J lost 12; bases outside the gene matches: 6. Germline assignment: CDR1 GTSNPN and CDR2 SVGIG (reference sequence). The CDR3 contains 12 residues. The CDR3 DNA reads as TGTGCCTGGAGTCGTCCTAGCGGGTTGCAGTTCTTC. Its protein product is CAWSRPSGLQFF.

The chain links TRBV19 to TRBJ1-1, with D tentatively TRBD1 (5 bases). V was clipped by 4 bases and J by 1 base, with 13 bases between them. CDR3 size: 15 residues. Germline V gene data show CDR1 as LNHDA and CDR2 as SQIVND (reference sequence). The CDR3 bases are TGTGCCAGTAGTAGGGGGGACCTCCCGAACACTGAAGCTTTCTTT. As protein: CASSRGDLPNTEAFF. The entire variable domain, with the rest obtained from reference TRBV19 and TRBJ1-1, is as follows: DGGITQSPKYLFRKEGQNVTLSCEQNLNHDAMYWYRQDPGQGLRLIYYSQIVNDFQKGDIAEGYSVSREKKESFPLTVTSAQKNPTAFYLCASSRGDLPNTEAFFGQGTRLTVV.

The J gene is TRBJ1-2, the V gene TRBV2, with D hard to call. The V end was cut by 6 bases, the J end by 5 bases, with 10 bases between. The CDR3 is 12 residues long. In germline, CDR1 is SNHLY, CDR2 FYNNEI. The CDR3, as DNA: TGTGCCAGCAGGTCCGACAAGTATGGCTACACCTTC. Translated: CASRSDKYGYTF. The entire variable domain, with the rest obtained from reference TRBV2 and TRBJ1-2, is as follows: EPEVTQTPSHQVTQMGQEVILRCVPISNHLYFYWYRQILGQKVEFLVSFYNNEISEKSEIFDDQFSVERPDGSNFTLKIRSTKLEDSAMYFCASRSDKYGYTFGSGTRLTVV.

The chain carries TRBV19 and TRBJ2-4; the D gene is possibly TRBD2 (5 bases). The CDR3 contains 14 residues. From germline, CDR1 is LNHDA and CDR2 SQIVND (reference sequence). Trimming removed 1 base at V and 2 bases at J, with 6 bases between. In DNA, the CDR3 is TGTGCCAGTAGTATAGGGACTTCCAAAAACATTCAGTACTTC. It encodes CASSIGTSKNIQYF.

The chain employs TRBV6-1 and TRBJ1-1, with D hard to call. V lost 8 bases to trimming and J lost 1 base, with 14 bases between them. This CDR3 region has 14 residues. Germline lookup yields CDR1 MNHNS and CDR2 SASEGT. This chain's CDR3 is CASHRYSRNTEAFF. The CDR3 DNA reads TGTGCCAGCCATAGGTACAGCCGGAACACTGAAGCTTTCTTT.

In this sample, this clone turned up a few times. The chain carries TRBV7-6 and TRBJ1-1; a possible D gene is TRBD1 (5 bases). Germline V gene sequence: CDR1 SGHVS, CDR2 FNYEAQ. CDR3 length: 16 residues. Trimming left V 6 bases short and J 5 bases short, with 22 bases between. For the CDR3, the DNA is TGTGCCAGCAGTCCCCGGGCAGGGAAGAAACGGACTGAAGCTTTCTTT. This encodes CASSPRAGKKRTEAFF.

DNA for the CDR3: TGCAGCGTTGCTCTTCGGGGGACGGCGAACACTGAAGCTTTCTTT. Amino acid sequence: CSVALRGTANTEAFF. The genes are TRBV29-1 and TRBJ1-1, with a weak D call TRBD1 (5 bases). The CDR3 has 15 amino acids. The germline gives CDR1 SQVTM, CDR2 ANQGSEA. Trimming took 4 bases from V and 1 from J, leaving 16 bases between them.

The chain links TRBV19 to TRBJ2-1; 7 bases agree with TRBD1. Looked up from germline, CDR1 is LNHDA and CDR2 is SQIVND (reference sequence). This CDR3 is built from 14 residues. J was trimmed by 5 bases and V by 2 bases; bases with no gene match: 3. Here the CDR3 DNA reads TGTGCCAGTAGTATACCCGGGACAGACAATGAGCAGTTCTTC. This codes for CASSIPGTDNEQFF.

The CDR3 DNA is TGTGCCAGCAGTGTCCGAGCTTTGACTAGCGGGAGGGTTTCGGGCACCGGGGAGCTGTTTTTT. Translation: CASSVRALTSGRVSGTGELFF. This chain joins TRBV2 and TRBJ2-2; 14 positions agree with TRBD2. Per the germline V gene, CDR1 is SNHLY and CDR2 is FYNNEI. The CDR3 contains 21 residues. The J segment lost 4 bases and the V segment lost 4 bases, leaving 17 bases of the junction unmatched.